One and the same sample provided the 20 T cell receptor beta chains below, sequenced in a study of graft-versus-host responses after intestinal transplantation. Which antigens these TCRs recognize remains unknown. The protocol was immunoSEQ multiplex PCR, while the TCRdb copy is restricted to in-frame clones and leaves out a portion. This table holds roughly 93,000 clones, over 80% found once. Sequenced here: unstimulated CD8+ T cells sorted from spleen or lymph node cells, sampled before intestinal transplant. These receptor sequences come from a human donor who received an intestinal transplant.

The chain links TRBV5-5 to TRBJ1-2; D gene ambiguous. CDR1 is SGHKS, CDR2 YYEKEE, per germline (reference sequence). CDR3 length equals 16 residues. Trimming took 1 base from V and 0 from J, leaving 13 bases between them. For the CDR3, the DNA is TGTGCCAGCAGCTTGTCGCGACTGCTAACTAACTATGGCTACACCTTC. Translation: CASSLSRLLTNYGYTF.

This chain links TRBV7-8 with TRBJ2-7, with 12 bases identical to TRBD1. V shed 5 bases, J shed 3 bases, and the junction held 5 bases outside the gene matches. The length of the CDR3 is 15 residues. Germline values: CDR1 SGHVS, CDR2 FQNEAQ. The CDR3 here is CASSPRDRGLYEQYF. The DNA for the CDR3 is TGTGCCAGCAGCCCCCGGGACAGGGGGCTCTACGAGCAGTACTTC.

The chain is built from TRBV7-8 and TRBJ2-7; 9 bases align to TRBD1. The junction had 5 bases not matched to a gene; V was cut back by 1 base and J by 4 bases. The CDR3 spans 15 residues. The germline V gene has CDR1 SGHVS and CDR2 FQNEAQ. The CDR3 DNA is TGTGCCAGCAGCTTAGGGGGGACAGGGTCATACGAGCAGTACTTC. Its protein product is CASSLGGTGSYEQYF.

V and J are TRBV10-2 and TRBJ2-5, with 8 bases aligning to TRBD2. The trim removed 8 bases at V and 4 bases at J, leaving 9 bases unmatched. Germline CDR1 is WSHSY and CDR2 is SAAADI. CDR3 length equals 14 residues. The CDR3, as DNA: TGCGCCAGCGCTTTCGGGGGGGCCAGAGAGACCCAGTACTTC. Its translation: CASAFGGARETQYF.

The chain employs TRBV7-9 and TRBJ2-7, with 10 bases matching TRBD2. The CDR3 contains 14 residues. V shed 5 bases and J 7 bases; nucleotides not matched to a gene: 8. Germline CDR1 is SEHNR and CDR2 is FQNEAQ (reference sequence). The CDR3 loop reads CASSLGLADGEQYF. CDR3 in DNA: TGTGCCAGCAGCCTCGGACTAGCGGATGGGGAGCAGTACTTC.

Concerning this clone: The junction departs from the called germline gene at one end, perhaps through a read error. The sample holds other DNA sequences that translate to the same CDR3. This sequence joins TRBV19 and TRBJ1-1; D is possibly TRBD1 (5 bases). CDR3 length: 13 amino acids. Germline CDR1 is LNHDA and CDR2 is SQIVND (reference sequence). CDR3: CASSSRVFTEAFF. CDR3 nucleotides: TGTGCCAGTAGTTCCAGGGTATTCACTGAAGCTTTCTTC. Based on the CDR3 plus reference TRBV19 and TRBJ1-1, the full variable domain is DGGITQSPKYLFRKEGQNVTLSCEQNLNHDAMYWYRQDPGQGLRLIYYSQIVNDFQKGDIAEGYSVSREKKESFPLTVTSAQKNPTAFYLCASSSRVFTEAFFGQGTRLTVV.

This clone was counted a single time. The V gene is TRBV4-2, the J gene TRBJ1-1, with no clear D. The ends were cut back, 0 bases at V and 6 bases at J, with 11 bases in the middle. The CDR3 contains 14 residues. The V gene's germline CDR1 is LGHNA and CDR2 YNFKEQ. Written as DNA, the CDR3 is TGTGCCAGCAGCCAAGATATCACTCACCCTGAAGCTTTCTTT. Encoded protein: CASSQDITHPEAFF.

J is TRBJ2-5 and V is TRBV27, with 9 bases lining up with TRBD2. The DNA end is more similar to TRBJ2-7, so the J call may be wrong. Germline CDR1 and CDR2: MNHEY and SMNVEV (reference sequence). This CDR3 region has 16 residues. The DNA for the CDR3 is TGTGCCAGCAGTTTAATCGGAGTAGCGGGAGCCTACGAGCAGTACTTC. Translation: CASSLIGVAGAYEQYF.

The chain combines TRBV5-1 with TRBJ2-2; TRBD1 is a possible D gene (6 bases). The CDR3 totals 19 residues. V lost 0 bases and J lost 2, with 20 bases in between. The V gene's germline CDR1 is SGHRS and CDR2 YFSETQ. For the CDR3, the DNA is TGCGCCAGCAGCTTGGCCCCCTTACAGGGCTCCCCCAACACCGGGGAGCTGTTTTTT. Translating gives CASSLAPLQGSPNTGELFF.

The genes are TRBV13 and TRBJ1-5, with a possible D match to TRBD1 (5 bases). Germline V lookup: CDR1 PRHDT, CDR2 FYEKMQ (reference sequence). The CDR3 contains 16 residues. The V end was cut by 0 bases, the J end by 0 bases, with 9 bases between. The CDR3: CASSLGLGDSNQPQHF. CDR3 sequence (DNA): TGTGCCAGCAGCTTAGGCCTAGGGGATAGCAATCAGCCCCAGCATTTT.

The chain recombines TRBV4-3 with TRBJ1-1; D may be TRBD1 (6 bases). Trimming shortened V by 1 base and J by 10 bases, and 16 bases separated the two germline ends. There are 14 residues in the CDR3. The V gene's germline CDR1 is LGHNA and CDR2 YSLEER. The CDR3 here is CASSQGLQGRGAFF. As DNA, the CDR3 is TGCGCCAGCAGCCAAGGCCTTCAGGGGAGAGGAGCTTTCTTT.

V and J are TRBV7-9 and TRBJ2-7, with 11 bases matching TRBD1. V dropped 4 bases and J dropped 3; count of bases not matched to a gene: 11. The CDR3 loop spans 17 amino acids. Germline-derived CDR1 and CDR2 are SEHNR and FQNEAQ (reference sequence). CDR3 coding DNA: TGTGCCAGCAGCTCTTTAACCTCGGGACAGGGGGTCTACGAGCAGTACTTC. Residues: CASSSLTSGQGVYEQYF.

The gene calls are TRBV6-1 and TRBJ2-5, with D possibly matching TRBD2 (6 bases). CDR3 length: 15 amino acids. The germline V gene encodes CDR1 MNHNS and CDR2 SASEGT. The V gene lost 2 bases and the J gene lost 5 bases, with 15 bases spanning the gap. The CDR3 sequence is CASSEWVQAGETQYF. In DNA form, the CDR3 reads TGTGCCAGCAGTGAATGGGTCCAGGCGGGGGAGACCCAGTACTTC.

This chain links TRBV15 with TRBJ2-1, with 7 bases matching TRBD1. J lost 8 bases, V lost 1 base, and 2 bases had no gene match. The CDR3 is made up of 13 amino acids. The V gene's germline CDR1 is LNHNV and CDR2 YYDKDF (reference sequence). The CDR3 protein is CATSRADRDEQFF. For the CDR3, the DNA is TGTGCCACCAGCAGAGCAGACAGGGATGAGCAGTTCTTC.

Here the CDR3 reads CSVEERLLGTEAFF. The CDR3 DNA reads TGCAGCGTTGAAGAGCGGCTTTTGGGCACTGAAGCTTTCTTT. The V and J genes are TRBV29-1 and TRBJ1-1; D call uncertain. Germline lookup yields CDR1 SQVTM and CDR2 ANQGSEA. This CDR3 is built from 14 residues. The V and J ends lost 0 bases and 4 bases respectively, with 12 bases between them. Full variable domain (rest looked up from reference TRBV29-1 and TRBJ1-1): SAVISQKPSRDICQRGTSLTIQCQVDSQVTMMFWYRQQPGQSLTLIATANQGSEATYESGFVIDKFPISRPNLTFSTLTVSNMSPEDSSIYLCSVEERLLGTEAFFGQGTRLTVV.

The rearrangement uses TRBV19 and TRBJ1-1; 8 bases match TRBD1. V dropped 6 bases and J dropped 0; count of bases not matched to a gene: 9. The V gene's germline CDR1 is LNHDA and CDR2 SQIVND (reference sequence). There are 16 residues in the CDR3. The CDR3 DNA follows: TGTGCCAGTAGGACCTCAGGGGGCGATCTGAACACTGAAGCTTTCTTT. Residues: CASRTSGGDLNTEAFF.

The chain recombines TRBV5-1 with TRBJ2-7, with 9 bases matching TRBD1. Germline lookup yields CDR1 SGHRS and CDR2 YFSETQ. The length of the CDR3 is 16 residues. The V segment lost 0 bases and the J segment 2 bases; nucleotides outside the gene matches: 6. CDR3 coding DNA: TGCGCCAGCAGCTTGGATTACGACAGGGGGGCCTACGAGCAGTACTTC. This encodes CASSLDYDRGAYEQYF.

The V gene is TRBV27, the J gene TRBJ2-7; 7 nucleotides align to TRBD1. The CDR3 consists of 14 residues. Germline assignment: CDR1 MNHEY and CDR2 SMNVEV (reference sequence). J gave up 5 bases and V 5 bases, and 9 bases lay outside the gene matches. The CDR3 loop reads CASSPTTGNHEQYF. CDR3 bases: TGTGCCAGCAGTCCTACGACAGGGAACCACGAGCAGTACTTC.

The chain couples TRBV5-5 to TRBJ2-7; TRBD1 matches 11 bases. The CDR3 consists of 15 residues. The V gene's germline CDR1 is SGHKS and CDR2 YYEKEE (reference sequence). Trimming cost V 3 bases and J 0 bases; bases outside gene matches: 2. CDR3 bases: TGTGCCAGCAGCTCCGGGACAGGGGGCTCCTACGAGCAGTACTTC. This translates into CASSSGTGGSYEQYF.

This chain joins TRBV2 and TRBJ2-7; possible D gene TRBD1, 6 bases. The germline V gene has CDR1 SNHLY and CDR2 FYNNEI. The germline V and J ends were trimmed by 5 bases and 0 bases, with 17 bases remaining between them. The CDR3 totals 16 residues. The CDR3 is CASSTLPADSSYEQYF. The CDR3 nucleotides are TGTGCCAGCAGTACTTTACCCGCGGACAGCTCCTACGAGCAGTACTTC.